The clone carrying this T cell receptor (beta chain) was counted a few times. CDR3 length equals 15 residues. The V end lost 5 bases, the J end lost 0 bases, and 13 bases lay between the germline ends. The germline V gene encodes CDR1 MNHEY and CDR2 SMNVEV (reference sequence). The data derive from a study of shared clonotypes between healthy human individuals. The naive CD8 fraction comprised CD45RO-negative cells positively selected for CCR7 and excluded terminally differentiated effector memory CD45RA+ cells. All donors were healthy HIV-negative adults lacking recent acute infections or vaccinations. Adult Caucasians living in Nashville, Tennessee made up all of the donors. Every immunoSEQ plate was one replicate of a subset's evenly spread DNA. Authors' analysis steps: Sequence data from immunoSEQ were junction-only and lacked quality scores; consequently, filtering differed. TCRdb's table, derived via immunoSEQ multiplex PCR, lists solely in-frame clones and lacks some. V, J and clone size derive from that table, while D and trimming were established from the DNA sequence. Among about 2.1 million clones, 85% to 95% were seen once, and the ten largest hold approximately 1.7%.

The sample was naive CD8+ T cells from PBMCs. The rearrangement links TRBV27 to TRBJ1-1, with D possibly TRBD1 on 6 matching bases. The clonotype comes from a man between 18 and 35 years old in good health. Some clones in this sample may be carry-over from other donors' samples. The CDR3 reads CASSLRRGVNTEAFF. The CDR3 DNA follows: TGTGCCAGCAGTCTTCGCAGGGGTGTGAACACTGAAGCTTTCTTT.